The sequence of this TCR beta chain was determined in a study of blood T cell repertoires in COVID-19. Study in general: Some COVID-19 samples were acute and others convalescent; all came from the United States, Italy and Spain.

V was pared by 8 bases and J by 7 bases, with 8 bases of the junction left unmatched. CDR1 is KGHSH, CDR2 LQKENI, per germline. The CDR3 totals 13 residues. Authors' methods: It was from reference gene primer amplification that nucleated cell counts were estimated. The repertoire was sequenced with immunoSEQ multiplex PCR; TCRdb's copy has only in-frame clones and lacks some. V, J and clone size reflect that table, while D and trimming were determined from the DNA. The top ten hold around 0.7% of the sample, which has approximately 210,000 clones, about 85% seen once. For this clone: Within the sample, other DNA sequences also encode this same CDR3.

The clonotype originates from a middle-aged man with acute or convalescent COVID-19. Sequencing input: peripheral blood. The chain has TRBV18 and TRBJ1-5, with TRBD1 matching over 7 bases. CDR3 sequence reads: CASQTGNDQPQHF. CDR3 coding DNA: TGTGCCAGCCAGACAGGGAATGACCAGCCCCAGCATTTT.